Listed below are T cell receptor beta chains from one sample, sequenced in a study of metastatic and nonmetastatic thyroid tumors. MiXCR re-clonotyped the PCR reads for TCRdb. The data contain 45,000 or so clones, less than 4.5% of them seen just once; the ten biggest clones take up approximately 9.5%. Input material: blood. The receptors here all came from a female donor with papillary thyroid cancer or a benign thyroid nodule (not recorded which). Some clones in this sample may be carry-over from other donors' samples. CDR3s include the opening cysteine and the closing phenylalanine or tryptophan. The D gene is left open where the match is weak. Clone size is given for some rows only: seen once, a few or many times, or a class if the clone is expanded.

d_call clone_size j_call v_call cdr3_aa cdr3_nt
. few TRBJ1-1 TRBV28 CATVLAGGTEAFF TGTGCCACCGTACTCGCGGGGGGCACTGAAGCTTTCTTT
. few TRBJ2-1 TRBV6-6 CASSYSGVHEQFF TGTGCCAGCAGTTACTCGGGGGTACATGAGCAGTTCTTC
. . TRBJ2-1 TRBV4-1 CASSYTNHNEQFF TGCGCCAGCAGTTACACAAATCACAATGAGCAGTTCTTC
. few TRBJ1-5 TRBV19 CASSIQRGNSNQPQHF TGTGCCAGTAGTATTCAGCGGGGAAATAGCAATCAGCCCCAGCATTTT
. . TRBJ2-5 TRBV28 CASSLPPTGGGQETQYF TGTGCCAGCAGTTTACCGCCCACCGGGGGCGGCCAAGAGACCCAGTACTTC
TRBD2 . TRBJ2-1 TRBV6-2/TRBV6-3 CASSGQWGTSGGLYNEQFF TGTGCCAGCAGTGGGCAGTGGGGGACTAGCGGGGGGCTATACAATGAGCAGTTCTTC
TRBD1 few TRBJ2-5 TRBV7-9 CASSLPWDRGGETQYF TGTGCCAGCAGCTTACCTTGGGACAGGGGGGGAGAGACCCAGTACTTC
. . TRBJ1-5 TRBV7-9 CASNTGNQPQHF TGTGCCAGCAATACCGGGAATCAGCCCCAGCATTTT
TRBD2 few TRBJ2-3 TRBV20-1 CSARDQGYERDSSDTEYF TGCAGTGCTAGAGATCAGGGCTACGAGCGGGATTCCTCAGATACGGAGTATTTT
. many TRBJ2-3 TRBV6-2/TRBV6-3 CASSYDPNRVADTQYF TGTGCCAGCAGTTATGACCCTAACAGGGTGGCAGATACGCAGTATTTT
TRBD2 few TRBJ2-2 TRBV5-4 CASTRAGEVGELFF TGTGCCAGCACACGAGCGGGAGAGGTCGGGGAGCTGTTTTTT
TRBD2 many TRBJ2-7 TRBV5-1 CASSLVLSGTYEQYF TGCGCCAGCAGTTTAGTCTTGAGCGGGACGTACGAGCAGTACTTC
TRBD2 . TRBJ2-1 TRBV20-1 CSARDGTSSRHEQFF TGCAGTGCTAGAGATGGGACTAGCTCAAGGCATGAGCAGTTCTTC
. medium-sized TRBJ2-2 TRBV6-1 CASSEVIEGVGTGELFF TGTGCCAGCAGTGAAGTTATCGAGGGAGTTGGCACCGGGGAGCTGTTTTTT
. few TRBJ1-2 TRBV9 CASSVSRGAYGYTF TGTGCCAGCAGCGTCTCCCGGGGCGCCTATGGCTACACCTTC
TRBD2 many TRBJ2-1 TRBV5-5 CASSTRTSGSDEQFF TGTGCCAGCAGTACTAGGACTAGCGGGAGCGATGAGCAGTTCTTC
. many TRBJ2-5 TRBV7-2 CASSLDSGIETQYF TGTGCCAGCAGCTTAGATTCGGGGATAGAGACCCAGTACTTC
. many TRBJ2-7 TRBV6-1 CASSQTPYYEQYF TGTGCCAGCAGCCAGACTCCGTACTACGAGCAGTACTTC
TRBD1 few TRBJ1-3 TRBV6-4 CASSPGDSSGNTIYF TGTGCCAGCAGTCCAGGGGACAGCTCTGGAAACACCATATATTTT
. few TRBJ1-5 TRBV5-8 CASSLYSNQPQHF TGTGCCAGCAGTCTATATAGCAATCAGCCCCAGCATTTT
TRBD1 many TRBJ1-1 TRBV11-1 CASSLVRDRPTEAFF TGTGCCAGCAGCTTAGTACGGGACAGGCCCACTGAAGCTTTCTTT
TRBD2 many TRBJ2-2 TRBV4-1 CASSQGLAGALGGELFF TGCGCCAGCAGCCAAGGGCTAGCGGGAGCCTTAGGGGGGGAGCTGTTTTTT
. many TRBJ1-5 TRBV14 CASSLGSNQPQHF TGTGCCAGCAGCCTTGGAAGCAATCAGCCCCAGCATTTT
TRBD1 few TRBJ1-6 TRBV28 CASSHSPGGNNSPLHF TGTGCCAGCAGTCATTCCCCAGGGGGAAATAATTCACCCCTCCACTTT
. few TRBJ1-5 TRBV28 CASRRTISNQPQHF TGTGCCAGCCGACGGACAATTAGCAATCAGCCCCAGCATTTT
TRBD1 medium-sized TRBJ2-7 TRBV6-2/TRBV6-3 CASTSVGTAIYEQYF TGTGCCAGCACCTCGGTTGGGACAGCCATCTACGAGCAGTACTTC
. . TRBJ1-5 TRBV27 CASSHRGLAQHF TGTGCCAGCAGCCATCGGGGGTTAGCCCAGCATTTT
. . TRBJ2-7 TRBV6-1 CASSVQGNEQYF TGTGCCAGCAGTGTCCAGGGAAACGAGCAGTACTTC
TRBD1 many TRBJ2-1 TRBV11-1 CAIQDRDPYNEQFF TGTGCCATCCAGGACAGGGACCCCTACAATGAGCAGTTCTTC